This T cell receptor beta chain was captured by sequencing in a study of spatial heterogeneity in lung cancer. TCRdb fed the 5' RACE reads into MiXCR, producing one record per CDR3 protein. Of over 2,500 distinct CDR3 sequences listed, 4.4% are singletons. Time point here: sample taken at primary tumor resection. Tumor, nontumor lung or frozen PBMC supplied whole RNA that was sequenced unsorted. This clonotype was seen ten or more times. This beta chain came through as a stray read in a library set up for alpha chains, and its size says little. Germline CDR1 and CDR2: MNHEY and SVGAGI. V was pared by 7 bases and J by 9 bases, with 21 bases between. This CDR3 comprises 14 residues.

This clonotype was obtained from a female donor with early-stage non-small cell lung cancer. The specimen comprised normal lung tissue next to the tumor, sampled at surgery. This sequence joins TRBV6-5 and TRBJ2-5; a weak D match, TRBD2 (5 bases). CDR3: CASISAGPASAQYF. CDR3 nucleotides: TGTGCCAGCATTAGCGCGGGCCCCGCCAGTGCCCAGTACTTC.